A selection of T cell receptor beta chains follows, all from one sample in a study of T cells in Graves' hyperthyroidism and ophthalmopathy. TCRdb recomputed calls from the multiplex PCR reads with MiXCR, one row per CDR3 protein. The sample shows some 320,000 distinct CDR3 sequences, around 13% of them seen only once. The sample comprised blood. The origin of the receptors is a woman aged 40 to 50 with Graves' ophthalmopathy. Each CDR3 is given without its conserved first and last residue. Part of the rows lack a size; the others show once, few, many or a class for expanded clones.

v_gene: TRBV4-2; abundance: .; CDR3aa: ASRHRQEAHYGYT
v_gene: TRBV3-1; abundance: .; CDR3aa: ASSPGGAGYEQY
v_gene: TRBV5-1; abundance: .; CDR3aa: ASSLQGHEQF
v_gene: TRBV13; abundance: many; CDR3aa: ASSKYGNQPQH
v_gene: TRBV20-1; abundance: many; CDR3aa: SARTGRNQPQH
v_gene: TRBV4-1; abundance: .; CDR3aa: ASSIQTGSYEQY
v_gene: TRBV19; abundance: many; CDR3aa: ASIPPGGSYGYT
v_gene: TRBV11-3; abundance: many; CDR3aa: ASSLSSGYNEQF
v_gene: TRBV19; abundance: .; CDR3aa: ATSRAADYNEQF
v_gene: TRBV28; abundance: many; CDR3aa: ASSDRGGSNTGELF
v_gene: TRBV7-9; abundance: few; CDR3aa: ASSPHASYEQY
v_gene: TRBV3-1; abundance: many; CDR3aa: ASSQEFPEQY
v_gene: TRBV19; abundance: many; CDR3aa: ASSTNRDLYGYT
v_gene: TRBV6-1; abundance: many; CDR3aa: ASRGTGELF
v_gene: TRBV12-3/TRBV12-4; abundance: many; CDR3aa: ASSRSEGEPGEQF
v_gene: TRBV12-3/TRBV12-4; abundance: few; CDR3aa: ASSGGTSGSNEQF
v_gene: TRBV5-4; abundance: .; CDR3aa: ASSLNRRDSPLH
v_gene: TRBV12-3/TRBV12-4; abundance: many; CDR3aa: ASSLLASGTGELF
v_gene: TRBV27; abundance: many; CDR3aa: ASSSRLAGENNEQF
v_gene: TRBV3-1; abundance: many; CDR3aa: ASSQGRGRNQPQH
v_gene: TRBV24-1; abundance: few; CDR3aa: ATSELPGLAGGGGEQF
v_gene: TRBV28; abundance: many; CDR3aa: ASRPGGGYTEAF
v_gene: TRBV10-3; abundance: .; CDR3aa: AISAQQGLAGGYEQF
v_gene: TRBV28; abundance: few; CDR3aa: ASGVGDPWVEQF
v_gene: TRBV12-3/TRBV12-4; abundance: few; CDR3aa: ASSRIRDTEAF
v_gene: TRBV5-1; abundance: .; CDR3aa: ASSLVEDNFYGYT
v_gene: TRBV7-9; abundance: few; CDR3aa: ASSSTTGRVTDTQY
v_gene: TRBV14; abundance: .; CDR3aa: ASSQVASTGELF
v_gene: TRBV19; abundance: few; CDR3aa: ASSIRGAGGRTEAF
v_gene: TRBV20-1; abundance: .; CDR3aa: SLIGLANEQF
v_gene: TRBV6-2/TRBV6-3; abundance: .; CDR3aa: ASSYSIGGSNEQF
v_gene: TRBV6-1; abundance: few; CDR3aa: ASKRDTQSTGELF
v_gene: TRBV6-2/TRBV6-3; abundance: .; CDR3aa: ASRPGGYYGYN
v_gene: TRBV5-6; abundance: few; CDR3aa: ASSFIGLRDEQY
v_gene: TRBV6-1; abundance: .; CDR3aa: ASREGGLTSGANVLT
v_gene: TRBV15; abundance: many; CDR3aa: ATSQGGESNQPQH
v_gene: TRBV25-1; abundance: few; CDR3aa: ASITGYT
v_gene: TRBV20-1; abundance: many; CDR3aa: SASGSYGYT
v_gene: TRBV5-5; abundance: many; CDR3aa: ASSSPGQAHEQY
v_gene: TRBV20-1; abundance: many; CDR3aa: SAGKGPNYGYT
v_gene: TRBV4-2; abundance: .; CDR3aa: ASSQFDGGGTYNEQF
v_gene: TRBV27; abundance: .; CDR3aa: ASSSNGLAGVSGANVLT
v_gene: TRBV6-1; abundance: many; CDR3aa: ASIPVGLNTEAF
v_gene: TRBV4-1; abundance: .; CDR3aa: ASSKRLAGNTGELF
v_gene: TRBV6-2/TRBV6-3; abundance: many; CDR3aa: ASSYSSLGSGDNTEAF
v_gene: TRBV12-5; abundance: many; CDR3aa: ASLASWKLF
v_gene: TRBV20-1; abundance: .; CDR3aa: SALGQVGQPQH
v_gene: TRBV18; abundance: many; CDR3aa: ASSPLQYNEQF
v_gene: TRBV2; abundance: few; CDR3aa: ASKGTSGEYEQY
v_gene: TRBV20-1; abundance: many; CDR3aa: SASRDSAGNQPQH
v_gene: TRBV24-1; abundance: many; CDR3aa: ATSVRTLGTDTGELF
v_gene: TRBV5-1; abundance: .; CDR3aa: ASSPGDREFYGYT